This TCR beta chain was sequenced in a study of human T cells and chemical hapten exposure. Study-wide context: A roughly 2 cm by roughly 2 cm inner upper arm patch received 2% DPC for sensitization.

TCRdb analysed the RACE reads with MiXCR anew, one entry per CDR3 protein. Of tens of thousands of distinct CDR3 sequences in the sample, around 10% were seen once. The CDR3 is made up of 13 amino acids. Per germline, CDR1 DFQATT and CDR2 SNEGSKA (reference sequence). Trimming cost V 0 bases and J 4 bases, with 8 bases left between them. Noted time point: patch test 2, 6 weeks after DPC sensitization. Treatment noted: therapeutic diphenylcyclopropenone sensitization with weekly scalp DPC. The TCR comes from a middle-aged man with alopecia areata. Some clones in this sample may be carry-over from other donors' samples. The sequencing used whole blood, collected in connection with sensitization to the hapten diphenylcyclopropenone (DPC). The J gene is TRBJ2-3, the V gene TRBV20-1; no clear D gene. CDR3 bases: TGCAGTGCTAGAGATAGGCTAGCAGATACGCAGTATTTT. Translation: CSARDRLADTQYF.